The rows below give T cell receptor beta chains drawn from one sample of a study of blood T cell repertoires in COVID-19. Assay: immunoSEQ multiplex PCR; the TCRdb copy retains only in-frame clones and omits some. Here the sample spans about 54,000 clones, 75% to 90% being singletons. The sequencing sample was made of peripheral blood. These receptors all come from a human donor in a cohort sampled during active COVID-19. Each CDR3 is given with its conserved first and last residue. Each record gives: V gene, clone size, D gene, J gene, CDR3 DNA, CDR3 protein. A D gene is named only where the DNA matches it firmly. A row's size may be missing; if present it is once, few, many or a size class.

V: TRBV18; size: .; D: .; J: TRBJ1-4; DNA: TGTGCCAGCTCACCATCCAGGGGTGCAACTAATGAAAAACTGTTTTTT; CDR3: CASSPSRGATNEKLFF
V: TRBV6-1; size: .; D: .; J: TRBJ1-6; DNA: TGTGCCAGCAGTGAAGGCGGGCAGAGCTCGGGTAATTCACCCCTCCACTTT; CDR3: CASSEGGQSSGNSPLHF
V: TRBV6-5; size: once; D: .; J: TRBJ2-5; DNA: TGTGCCAGCATGATGGGGCTGGGGGAGACCCAGTACTTC; CDR3: CASMMGLGETQYF
V: TRBV5-1; size: .; D: .; J: TRBJ1-1; DNA: TGCGCCAGCAGTCCGCGCGAGAACACTGAAGCTTTCTTT; CDR3: CASSPRENTEAFF
V: TRBV3-1/TRBV3-2; size: .; D: TRBD2; J: TRBJ2-7; DNA: TGTGCCAGCAGCCATCGACTAGCGGGGCCCCCCTACGAGCAGTACTTC; CDR3: CASSHRLAGPPYEQYF
V: TRBV5-6; size: .; D: TRBD1; J: TRBJ2-5; DNA: TGTGCCAGCAGCACCTACAGGGGCCCGGAGACCCAGTACTTC; CDR3: CASSTYRGPETQYF
V: TRBV10-1; size: .; D: TRBD2; J: TRBJ2-3; DNA: TGCGCCAGCAGTGCGCTAGCGGGGACCACAGATACGCAGTATTTT; CDR3: CASSALAGTTDTQYF
V: TRBV6-5; size: .; D: TRBD1; J: TRBJ2-3; DNA: TGTGCCAGCAGTCTCAGGGGGCGGACAGATACGCAGTATTTT; CDR3: CASSLRGRTDTQYF
V: TRBV18; size: once; D: TRBD1; J: TRBJ2-4; DNA: TGTGCCAGCTCATTGACAGGGAGTGGCCTGTCCAAAAACATTCAGTACTTC; CDR3: CASSLTGSGLSKNIQYF
V: TRBV9; size: .; D: TRBD2; J: TRBJ2-1; DNA: TGTGCCAGCAGCGAGCGACTAGCGGGTTACAATGAGCAGTTCTTC; CDR3: CASSERLAGYNEQFF
V: TRBV20-1; size: once; D: TRBD2; J: TRBJ2-7; DNA: TGCAGTGCTAGTGGGTCTAGCGGTAGCTACGAGCAGTACTTC; CDR3: CSASGSSGSYEQYF
V: TRBV5-4; size: .; D: .; J: TRBJ2-3; DNA: TGTGCCAGCAGCCGGATTGGAGGGGCCGGGGATACGCAGTATTTT; CDR3: CASSRIGGAGDTQYF
V: TRBV4-3; size: .; D: .; J: TRBJ1-1; DNA: TGCGCCAGCAGCCTCTCTGCCCATTCGGTGAACACTGAAGCTTTCTTT; CDR3: CASSLSAHSVNTEAFF
V: TRBV2; size: .; D: TRBD1; J: TRBJ2-6; DNA: TGTGCCAGCAGTGAAATGCGACAGGGGGCCTCTGGGGCCAACGTCCTGACTTTC; CDR3: CASSEMRQGASGANVLTF
V: TRBV7-8; size: .; D: TRBD1; J: TRBJ2-1; DNA: TGTGCCAGCAGCCTGTACACCGGGACAGGGCCCTACAATGAGCAGTTCTTC; CDR3: CASSLYTGTGPYNEQFF
V: TRBV5-6; size: .; D: TRBD2; J: TRBJ2-3; DNA: TGTGCCAGCAGCTGGGGACTAGCGGGCACAGATACGCAGTATTTT; CDR3: CASSWGLAGTDTQYF
V: TRBV7-9; size: .; D: .; J: TRBJ2-5; DNA: TGTGCCAGCAAATCGACAGGCCCTCTGGAGACCCAGTACTTC; CDR3: CASKSTGPLETQYF
V: TRBV29-1; size: .; D: .; J: TRBJ1-1; DNA: TGCAGCGTGGTCAGGGACACTGAAGCTTTCTTT; CDR3: CSVVRDTEAFF